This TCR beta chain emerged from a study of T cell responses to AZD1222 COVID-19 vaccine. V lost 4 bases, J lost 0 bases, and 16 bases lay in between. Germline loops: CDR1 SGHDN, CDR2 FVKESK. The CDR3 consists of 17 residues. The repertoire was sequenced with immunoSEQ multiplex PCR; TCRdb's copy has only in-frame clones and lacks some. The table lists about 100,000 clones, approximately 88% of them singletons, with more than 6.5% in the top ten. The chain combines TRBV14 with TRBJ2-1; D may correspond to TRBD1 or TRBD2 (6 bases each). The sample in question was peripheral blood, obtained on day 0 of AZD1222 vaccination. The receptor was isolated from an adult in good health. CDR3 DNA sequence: TGTGCCAGCAGCCCGCCTTGGGGGGCGAGCTCCTACAATGAGCAGTTCTTC. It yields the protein CASSPPWGASSYNEQFF.